A selection of T cell receptor beta chains follows, all from one sample in a study of blood T cells in healthy people across ages. TCRdb ran MiXCR on the 5' RACE reads and lists one entry per CDR3 protein. Of 790,000 or so distinct CDR3 sequences listed, roughly 46% are singletons. The sequenced sample was blood. These receptors were obtained from a man older than 75 in good health. CDR3s include the opening cysteine and the closing phenylalanine or tryptophan. D genes are given only for firm matches. A clone size is listed for some rows: how often the clone was seen (once, few, many), or a class if it is expanded.

d_gene	abundance	v_gene	j_gene	CDR3nt	CDR3aa
NA	few	TRBV6-5	TRBJ2-2	TGTGCCAGCGGTCGACGGGCGCCTACGAACACCGGGGAGCTGTTTTTT	CASGRRAPTNTGELFF
NA	few	TRBV5-1	TRBJ2-7	TGCGCCAGCAGCTTCCAGGGGCCCACCTACGAGCAGTACTTC	CASSFQGPTYEQYF
NA	few	TRBV27	TRBJ2-7	TGTGCCAGCAGTTTTTTGTATGACAGGTTGAGCTCCTACGAGCAGTACTTC	CASSFLYDRLSSYEQYF
TRBD1	few	TRBV7-9	TRBJ2-7	TGTGCCAGCAGCTTAGTACAGGGGGTGGTCGAGCAGTACTTC	CASSLVQGVVEQYF
NA	few	TRBV6-1	TRBJ2-7	TGTGCCAGCAGTGAGGGTACCTGGGGCTACGAGCAGTACTTC	CASSEGTWGYEQYF
TRBD1	NA	TRBV29-1	TRBJ2-7	TGCAGCGTCGATGGACAGGGGGCCCACGAGCAGTACTTC	CSVDGQGAHEQYF
TRBD1	NA	TRBV5-1	TRBJ2-4	TGCGCCAGCAGCTCAGGGGACAGGGTGGACAAAAACATTCAGTACTTC	CASSSGDRVDKNIQYF
TRBD2	NA	TRBV20-1	TRBJ2-1	TGCAGTGCTCGACCTTCATTAGCGGGGGGCCAGTATGAGCAGTTCTTC	CSARPSLAGGQYEQFF
NA	few	TRBV11-3	TRBJ2-7	TGTGCCAGCAGCTTAGATCGAGGGGTGTCCGCTTACAATGAGCAGTACTTC	CASSLDRGVSAYNEQYF
NA	NA	TRBV27	TRBJ2-5	TGTGCCAGCAGTCCACGCCTCTTGGGAGAAGAGACCCAGTACTTC	CASSPRLLGEETQYF
NA	few	TRBV14	TRBJ1-2	TGTGCCAGCAGCCAAGTTACGGTTGGGAGCTATGGCTACACCTTC	CASSQVTVGSYGYTF
NA	few	TRBV4-2	TRBJ1-2	TGTGCCAGCAGCCAATATTGGTTAAACTATGGCTACACCTTC	CASSQYWLNYGYTF
NA	NA	TRBV5-5	TRBJ2-7	TGTGCCAGCAGCTCCGGACAGTTACGCTACGAGCAGTACTTC	CASSSGQLRYEQYF
NA	NA	TRBV12-3/TRBV12-4	TRBJ2-3	TGTGCCAGCAGTTTAGCCCTAGCCCCGAATACGCAGTATTTT	CASSLALAPNTQYF
NA	few	TRBV29-1	TRBJ2-2	TGCAGCTACCAGGGTAACACCGGGGAGCTGTTTTTT	CSYQGNTGELFF
TRBD2	NA	TRBV7-7	TRBJ2-5	TGTGCTAGCAGTTCAGCTGGGACTACAGGGACCCAGTACTTC	CASSSAGTTGTQYF
NA	NA	TRBV12-3/TRBV12-4	TRBJ1-2	TGTGCCAGCAACCCCCAGGGTAGCTCCAACTATGGCTACACCTTC	CASNPQGSSNYGYTF
TRBD2	NA	TRBV19	TRBJ2-5	TGTGCCAGTAGCACGACCGGGACTAGCAGGGAGACCCAGTACTTC	CASSTTGTSRETQYF
NA	many	TRBV29-1	TRBJ2-3	TGCAGCGTTGAAGTTTCAGATACGCAGTATTTT	CSVEVSDTQYF
TRBD1	NA	TRBV5-1	TRBJ2-7	TGCGCCAGCAGCTTGGTTGGGACAGGGGTCGACGAGCAGTACTTC	CASSLVGTGVDEQYF
NA	NA	TRBV13	TRBJ2-4	TGTGCCAGCAGCACAAACGCCGGGACCATTAACATTCAGTACTTC	CASSTNAGTINIQYF
TRBD2	few	TRBV20-1	TRBJ2-1	TGCAGTGCTGCGGGACTAGCGGATGGCAATGAGCAGTTCTTC	CSAAGLADGNEQFF
NA	NA	TRBV4-1	TRBJ2-1	TGCGCCAGCAGCCCAGCCGGCCAGCGGTCCTACAATGAGCAGTTCTTC	CASSPAGQRSYNEQFF
NA	once	TRBV2	TRBJ2-3	TGTGCCAGCAGTCTGCGAGCCCAGCTCGATACGCAGTATTTT	CASSLRAQLDTQYF
NA	NA	TRBV10-1	TRBJ2-7	TGCGCCAGCAGTGAGCACCCGACAGAAATCTACGAGCAGTACTTC	CASSEHPTEIYEQYF
NA	few	TRBV9	TRBJ2-1	TGTGCCAGCAGCGTAGCTATTGGGTCCTACAATGAGCAGTTCTTC	CASSVAIGSYNEQFF
NA	NA	TRBV28	TRBJ2-3	TGTGCCAGCAGTTTGAGGGGGCGGGGAGATACGCAGTATTTT	CASSLRGRGDTQYF
NA	NA	TRBV7-9	TRBJ1-1	TGTGCCAGCAGCCCCCTCGACGCGGCTGGATCGGAAGCTTTCTTT	CASSPLDAAGSEAFF
TRBD1	NA	TRBV10-3	TRBJ2-1	TGTGCCATCAGTGGACCCCCCCGGGACAGAACCTACAATGAGCAGTTCTTC	CAISGPPRDRTYNEQFF
NA	NA	TRBV28	TRBJ2-1	TGTGCCAGCAGTTCGCTCGACTTTAAAGGGAATGAGCAGTTCTTC	CASSSLDFKGNEQFF
NA	many	TRBV7-2	TRBJ1-2	TGTGCCAGCAGCTTAGCCGGACCGAAAGATGCGGGCTACACCTTC	CASSLAGPKDAGYTF
NA	NA	TRBV15	TRBJ1-2	TGTGCCACCAGATACCTCCGGGGGGGCAACTATGGCTACACCTTC	CATRYLRGGNYGYTF
NA	NA	TRBV4-3	TRBJ1-2	TGCGCCAGCAGCCAAGATCTGAATCCGGTCATCTATGGCTACACCTTC	CASSQDLNPVIYGYTF
NA	NA	TRBV5-1	TRBJ2-7	TGCGCCAGCAGCGGGGGTGGGGGTAGCTCCTACAATGAGCAGTACTTC	CASSGGGGSSYNEQYF
NA	NA	TRBV29-1	TRBJ2-2	TGCAGCTCGGGGACCCGTGGCACCGGGGAGCTGTTTTTT	CSSGTRGTGELFF
NA	few	TRBV20-1	TRBJ2-6	TGCAGTGCTAGAGAAACTAGAGCCTCTGGGGCCAACGTCCTGACTTTC	CSARETRASGANVLTF
TRBD2	NA	TRBV30	TRBJ2-7	TGTGCCTGGATGGACAAAAGACTAGCTCATACCTACGAGCAGTACTTC	CAWMDKRLAHTYEQYF
TRBD1	many	TRBV28	TRBJ1-5	TGTGCCAGCAGTTACGGATTGACAGCTCGGGACAGCCTAGGGCAGCCCCAGCATTTT	CASSYGLTARDSLGQPQHF
NA	NA	TRBV7-2	TRBJ1-2	TGTGCCAGCAGCTTAGCTACAGGGAGACGGTATGGCTACACCTTC	CASSLATGRRYGYTF
NA	NA	TRBV12-3/TRBV12-4	TRBJ2-1	TGTGCCAGCAGTTCCACGACTAGCAATGAGCAGTTCTTC	CASSSTTSNEQFF
NA	once	TRBV6-4	TRBJ1-2	TGTGCCAGCAGGGCCGAAGGGGGAATAGATGGCTACACCTTC	CASRAEGGIDGYTF
TRBD1	NA	TRBV20-1	TRBJ2-7	TGCAGTGCTGACAGGGCCAACTACGAGCAGTACTTC	CSADRANYEQYF